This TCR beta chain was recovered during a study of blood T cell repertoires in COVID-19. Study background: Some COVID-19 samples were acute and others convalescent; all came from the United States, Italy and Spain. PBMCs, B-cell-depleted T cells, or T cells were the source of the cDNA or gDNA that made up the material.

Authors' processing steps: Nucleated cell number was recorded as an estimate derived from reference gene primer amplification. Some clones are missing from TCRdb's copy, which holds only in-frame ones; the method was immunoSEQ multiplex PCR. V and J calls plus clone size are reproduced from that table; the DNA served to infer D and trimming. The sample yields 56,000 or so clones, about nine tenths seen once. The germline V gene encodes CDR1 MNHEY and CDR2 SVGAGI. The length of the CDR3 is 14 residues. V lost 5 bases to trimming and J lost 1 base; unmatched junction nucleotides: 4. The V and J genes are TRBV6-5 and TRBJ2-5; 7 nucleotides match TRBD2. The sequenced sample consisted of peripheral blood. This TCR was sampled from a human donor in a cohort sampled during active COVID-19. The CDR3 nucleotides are TGTGCCAGCAGTCCTCCGGGGGGCCAAGAGACCCAGTACTTC. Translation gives CASSPPGGQETQYF.